A selection of T cell receptor beta chains follows, all from one sample in a study of technical replicates of blood from several donors. The protocol was immunoSEQ multiplex PCR, while the TCRdb copy is restricted to in-frame clones and leaves out a portion. The sample lists 65,000 to 95,000 clones; roughly 98% were seen once. Sequencing was done on a sample of T cells isolated from PBMCs. Source of these receptors: a human donor in good health. Each CDR3 is given without its conserved first and last residue. The order of the fields is clone size, V gene, J gene, CDR3 protein. Clone size is shown for a subset of rows, as once, few, many or a class of expanded clone.

NA	TRBV5-1	TRBJ2-5	ASSLDQETQY
NA	TRBV4-2	TRBJ2-7	ASSRRTSNFDEQY
NA	TRBV4-2	TRBJ1-2	ASSQEGTASGYGYT
NA	TRBV6-6	TRBJ1-2	ASRQTGSGGRGGYT
once	TRBV7-2	TRBJ2-7	ASSFSSATYEQY
NA	TRBV11-3	TRBJ2-5	ASSLKGQETQY
NA	TRBV5-8	TRBJ2-7	ASRYSTYEQY
NA	TRBV4-1	TRBJ2-7	ASSQDSPQGESSEQY
NA	TRBV7-9	TRBJ1-3	ASSLWRDAGNTIY
NA	TRBV2	TRBJ2-1	ASKAGGLYNEQF
NA	TRBV18	TRBJ2-7	ASSPTGLAGRDGQY
NA	TRBV5-1	TRBJ2-3	ASSVRAGGDTQY
NA	TRBV5-6	TRBJ2-3	ASSFGRGTDTQY
once	TRBV19	TRBJ2-3	ASGTEIITDTQY
once	TRBV5-1	TRBJ2-1	ASTTSVSYNEQF
few	TRBV7-8	TRBJ2-7	ASSLGTPGLLPYEQY
NA	TRBV5-1	TRBJ1-4	ATKAPDTGGEKLF
NA	TRBV6-4	TRBJ1-2	ASSQQGPDYGYT
NA	TRBV5-5	TRBJ1-1	ASSPPRGAEAF
NA	TRBV4-1	TRBJ2-7	ASSQVGGRNEQY
NA	TRBV4-2	TRBJ1-4	ASSQTIQGKLF
NA	TRBV6-6	TRBJ2-3	ASRLGGGPIDTQY
NA	TRBV28	TRBJ1-1	ASSLDRGQVREAF
NA	TRBV6-5	TRBJ2-5	ASSYSESTGETQY
NA	TRBV6-6	TRBJ1-2	ASSYSGGDYGYT
NA	TRBV21-1	TRBJ2-7	ASSRDRDYLIYEQY
NA	TRBV4-1	TRBJ1-1	ASSPMRDRRATEAF
NA	TRBV5-6	TRBJ2-5	ASSLGDQETQY
once	TRBV7-9	TRBJ1-2	ASSNRDRDRNGYT
NA	TRBV6-5	TRBJ1-2	ASSSQGPYGYT
NA	TRBV2	TRBJ2-7	ASSEQGPYEQY
NA	TRBV6-5	TRBJ1-2	ASSYYRGIGYT
NA	TRBV4-1	TRBJ1-6	ASSQDTGVRSPLH
NA	TRBV7-9	TRBJ1-2	ASSLWTGNYGYT
once	TRBV5-4	TRBJ1-1	ASSGVRGGTEAF
NA	TRBV7-9	TRBJ1-2	ASSSPTATYGYT
NA	TRBV4-1	TRBJ2-1	ASRSSYNEQF
NA	TRBV5-8	TRBJ2-5	ASSLPGQETQY
NA	TRBV11-2	TRBJ2-5	ASRANYQETQY
NA	TRBV7-3	TRBJ1-1	ASGELGQPNTEAF
NA	TRBV6-1	TRBJ2-7	ASSLQGDLYEQY
NA	TRBV28	TRBJ2-2	ASSFVGTSVTGELF
once	TRBV5-4	TRBJ2-7	ASSLDEGAVSYEQY
NA	TRBV5-1	TRBJ2-3	ASKSSGSTDTQY
NA	TRBV5-6	TRBJ2-7	ASSSAAQTGQGQGEQY
NA	TRBV6-5	TRBJ1-2	ASRTTGTYGYT
NA	TRBV7-3	TRBJ1-5	ASSKPGNQPQH
NA	TRBV10-3	TRBJ2-3	AISDPPRVNTQY
NA	TRBV9	TRBJ1-2	ASSVGQGDGYT
once	TRBV5-4	TRBJ2-7	ASSFAGGQVYEQY
NA	TRBV4-1	TRBJ1-1	ASSYITANTEAF
NA	TRBV6-1	TRBJ2-5	ASRTRAETQY
NA	TRBV7-9	TRBJ2-7	ASSGGGNYEQY
NA	TRBV19	TRBJ1-5	ASKGLQGSNQPQH
once	TRBV5-4	TRBJ2-1	ASSLRTSHEQF
NA	TRBV18	TRBJ1-1	ASSPERTGLVAF
NA	TRBV6-1	TRBJ2-7	ASPSGDRVYEQY
NA	TRBV4-1	TRBJ2-2	ASSSRGANTGELF
NA	TRBV4-2	TRBJ2-1	ASSLEGGTSGYNEQF